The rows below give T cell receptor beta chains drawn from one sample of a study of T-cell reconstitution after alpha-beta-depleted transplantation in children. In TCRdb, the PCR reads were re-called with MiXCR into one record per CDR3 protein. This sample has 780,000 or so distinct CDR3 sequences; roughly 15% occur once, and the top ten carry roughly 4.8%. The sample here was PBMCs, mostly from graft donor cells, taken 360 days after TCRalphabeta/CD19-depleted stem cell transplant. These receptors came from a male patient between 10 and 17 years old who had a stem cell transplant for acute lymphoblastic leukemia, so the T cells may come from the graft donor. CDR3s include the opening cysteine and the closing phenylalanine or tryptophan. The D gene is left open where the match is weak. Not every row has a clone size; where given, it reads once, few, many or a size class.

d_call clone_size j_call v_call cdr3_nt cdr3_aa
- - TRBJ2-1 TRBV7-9 TGTGCCAGCAGCTTAGTAGGACAGGGACTAACCAATGAGCAGTTCTTC CASSLVGQGLTNEQFF
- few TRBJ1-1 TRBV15 TGTGCCACCAGCGAGACAGACAGCCTTCTGAACACTGAAGCTTTCTTT CATSETDSLLNTEAFF
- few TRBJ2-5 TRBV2 TGTGCCAGCATAGGCGGCGTACAGACCCAGTACTTC CASIGGVQTQYF
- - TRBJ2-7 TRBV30 TGTGCCTGGAGTCTGACCGACTTCTACGAGCAGTACTTC CAWSLTDFYEQYF
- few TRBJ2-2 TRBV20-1 TGCAGTGCTATAAAACTTGCAAACACCGGGGAGCTGTTTTTT CSAIKLANTGELFF
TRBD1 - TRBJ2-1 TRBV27 TGTGCCAGCGTCGGACAGGGGTCCTACAATGAGCAGTTCTTC CASVGQGSYNEQFF
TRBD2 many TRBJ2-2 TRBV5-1 TGCGCCAGCAGCTTTAGCGGGAGGGCGAACACCGGGGAGCTGTTTTTT CASSFSGRANTGELFF
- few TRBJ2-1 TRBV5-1 TGCGCCAGCAGCCGGCAGGGGGGACACGGTGAGCAGTTCTTC CASSRQGGHGEQFF
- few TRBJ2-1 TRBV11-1 TGTGCCAGCAGCTTATTTTCCACCGAATTTTGGAATGAGCAGTTCTTC CASSLFSTEFWNEQFF
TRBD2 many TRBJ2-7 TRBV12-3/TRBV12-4 TGTGCCAGCAAGCTGACTAGCGGAAGGTACGAGCAGTACTTC CASKLTSGRYEQYF
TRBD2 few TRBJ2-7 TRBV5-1 TGCGCCAGCAGTCATACCGGGACTAGCGCCGAGCAGTACTTC CASSHTGTSAEQYF
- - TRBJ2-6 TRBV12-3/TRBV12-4 TGTGCCAGCAGTTTGGGCGGCCTCCTCTGGACCAACGTCCTGACTTTC CASSLGGLLWTNVLTF
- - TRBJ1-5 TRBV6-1 TGTGCCAGCAGTGAGGTATATCCCACTAAGCATTTT CASSEVYPTKHF
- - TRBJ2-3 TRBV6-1 TGTGCCAGCGGCCAGACGGGAGGCACAGATACGCAGTATTTT CASGQTGGTDTQYF
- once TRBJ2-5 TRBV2 TGTGCCAGCAGTGCAGGGATGGAGACCCAGTACTTC CASSAGMETQYF
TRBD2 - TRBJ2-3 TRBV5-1 TGCGCCAGCAGCTTGGTACTAGCGGGAGGTCCGAGTGGCACAGATACGCAGTATTTT CASSLVLAGGPSGTDTQYF
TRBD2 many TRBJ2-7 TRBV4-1 TGCGCCAGCAGCCCAGGACTAGCGGGGCACTACGAGCAGTACTTC CASSPGLAGHYEQYF
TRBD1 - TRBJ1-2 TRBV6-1 TGTGCCAGCAGGGCTCCGGGACAGGGCATGAACTATGGCTACACCTTC CASRAPGQGMNYGYTF
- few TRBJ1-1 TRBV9 TGTGCCAGCAGCGTAGAAGCAGGGCGGAACACTGAAGCTTTCTTT CASSVEAGRNTEAFF
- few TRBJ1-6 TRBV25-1 TGTGCCAGCCGGGACCTAAGTGCGAGCTCCTATAATTCACCCCTCCACTTT CASRDLSASSYNSPLHF
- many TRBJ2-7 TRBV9 TGTGCCAGCAGCTCCTTAGGTAACGAGCAGTACTTC CASSSLGNEQYF
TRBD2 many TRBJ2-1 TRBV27 TGTGCCAGCAGTTCGGGACTAGCGGTCGGTGAGCAGTTCTTC CASSSGLAVGEQFF
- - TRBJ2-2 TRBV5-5 TGTGCCAGCAGCTTGGGGCCGACATACACCGGGGAGCTGTTTTTT CASSLGPTYTGELFF
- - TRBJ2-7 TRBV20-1 TGCAGTGCTGAGGGTGAATTAGGAGCGGAGCAGTACTTC CSAEGELGAEQYF
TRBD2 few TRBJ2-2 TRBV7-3 TGTGCCAGCAGGGGTCGGGGGGAGACCGGGGAGCTGTTTTTT CASRGRGETGELFF
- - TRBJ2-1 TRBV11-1 TGTGCCAGCAGGCTGACGGAGGGACAGCTCACCTACAATGAGCAGTTCTTC CASRLTEGQLTYNEQFF
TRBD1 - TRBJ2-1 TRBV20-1 TGCAGTGCTGGAAGTTATGGACAGGGAACAAAAGGTGCCTACAATGAGCAGTTCTTC CSAGSYGQGTKGAYNEQFF
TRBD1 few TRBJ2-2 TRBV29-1 TGCAGCGTTGCCCCGGACAGGGTGGCCGGGGAGCTGTTTTTT CSVAPDRVAGELFF
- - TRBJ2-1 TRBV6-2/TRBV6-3 TGTGCCAGCAGTTATTCAACTGGCAACTCCTACAATGAGCAGTTCTTC CASSYSTGNSYNEQFF
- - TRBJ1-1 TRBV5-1 TGCGCCAGCAGCTTGGGTGCAGGAGAAGCTTTCTTT CASSLGAGEAFF
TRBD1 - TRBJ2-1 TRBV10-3 TGTGCCATCAGTGGGGACAGGGACAGGGGGCACAATGAGCAGTTCTTC CAISGDRDRGHNEQFF
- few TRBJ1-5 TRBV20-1 TGCAGTGCTTCGGGGATTTATCAGCCCCAGCATTTT CSASGIYQPQHF
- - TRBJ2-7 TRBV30 TGTGCCTGGAGTGGCAGGTGGATCTACGAGCAGTACTTC CAWSGRWIYEQYF
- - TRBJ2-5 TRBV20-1 TGCAGTGCTAGTACCCGCGAGACCCAGTACTTC CSASTRETQYF
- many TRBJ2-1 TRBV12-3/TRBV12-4 TGTGCCAGCAGTTCCTATAACAGGGTCTACAATGAGCAGTTCTTC CASSSYNRVYNEQFF
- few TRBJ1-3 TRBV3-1 TGTGCCAGCAGTCGAGTTACAGGGTCTGGAAACACCATATATTTT CASSRVTGSGNTIYF
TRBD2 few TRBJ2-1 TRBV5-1 TGCGCCAGCAAGGGAGGGAGCTCCTACAATGAGCAGTTCTTC CASKGGSSYNEQFF
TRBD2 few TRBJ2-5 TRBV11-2 TGTGCCAGCAGCCTACTAGCGGGGTTAAGAGAGACCCAGTACTTC CASSLLAGLRETQYF
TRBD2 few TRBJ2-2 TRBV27 TGTGCCAGCAGCCCGCTTGGACTAGCGGGGGCAGCCCCCGGGGAGCTGTTTTTT CASSPLGLAGAAPGELFF
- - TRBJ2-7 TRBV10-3 TGTGCCATCAGTGAGGGTGTCGGGCTTACCAACTACGAGCAGTACTTC CAISEGVGLTNYEQYF
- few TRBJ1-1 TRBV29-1 TGCAGCGGGACAGTGAACACTGAAGCTTTCTTT CSGTVNTEAFF
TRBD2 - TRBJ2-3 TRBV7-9 TGTGCCAGCAGCTTTACCGGGACTAGCGGGAGAGGGTATACGCAGTATTTT CASSFTGTSGRGYTQYF
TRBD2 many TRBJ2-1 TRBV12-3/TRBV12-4 TGTGCCAGCAGTTTGGGGAGGACTAGCGGGAGGTGGAATGAGCAGTTCTTC CASSLGRTSGRWNEQFF
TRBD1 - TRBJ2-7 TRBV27 TGTGCCAGCAGTGATCGGACAGGGTACGTCCGGCGCCAGTACTTC CASSDRTGYVRRQYF
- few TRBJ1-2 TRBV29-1 TGCAGCGGCTGGGACGTTGCTGGCTACACCTTC CSGWDVAGYTF
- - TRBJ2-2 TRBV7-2 TGTGCCAGCAGACTGGGGCGGAACACCGGGGAGCTGTTTTTT CASRLGRNTGELFF
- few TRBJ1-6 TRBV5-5 TGTGCCAGCAGCTTGCCGAGCGTAGGGGGCTATAATTCACCCCTCCACTTT CASSLPSVGGYNSPLHF
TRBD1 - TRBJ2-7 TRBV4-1 TGCGCCAGCAGCCAGTGGAGGGGACAGGGAACCTACGAGCAGTACTTC CASSQWRGQGTYEQYF
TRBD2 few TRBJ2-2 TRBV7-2 TGTGCCAGCAGCTTAGCTGGCGGGAGAAGGGGAACAAGGCTGTTTTTT CASSLAGGRRGTRLFF
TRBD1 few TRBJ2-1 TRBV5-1 TGCGCCAGCAGCTTGGGGACAGGACCCCCCTCCTACAATGAGCAGTTCTTC CASSLGTGPPSYNEQFF